Sequencing of this T cell receptor (beta chain) was carried out in a study of T-cell reconstitution after alpha-beta-depleted transplantation in children. Unique molecular identifiers were incorporated when the TCRbeta library was constructed. A single record per CDR3 protein comes from TCRdb applying MiXCR to the PCR reads. The profile shows 400,000 to 500,000 distinct CDR3 sequences, approximately 11% of them singletons. The germline V gene encodes CDR1 SGHAT and CDR2 FQNNGV. V lost 8 bases and J 4 bases, leaving 9 bases between the germline ends. This CDR3 contains 12 residues. The origin of this receptor is a human donor who donated a stem cell graft to a child with acute myeloid leukemia. The J gene is TRBJ1-3, the V gene TRBV11-2, with D maybe TRBD1 (5 bases). The sequencing here drew on PBMCs from the stem cell graft donor, taken from the stem cell graft. The CDR3 DNA sequence: TGTGCCAGCGGGACTTTCGGAAACACCATATATTTT. This translates into CASGTFGNTIYF.